A selection of T cell receptor beta chains follows, all from one sample in a study of T cell responses to AZD1222 COVID-19 vaccine. Repertoires were generated with immunoSEQ multiplex PCR, while TCRdb's copy carries only in-frame clones and drops some. Of just under 90,000 clones listed, 80% to 90% are singletons. The sample consisted of peripheral blood, taken on day 0 of MenACWY control vaccination. These receptors were collected from an adult in good health. Both conserved end residues are part of each CDR3. A D gene is named only where the DNA matches it firmly. Not every row has a clone size; where given, it reads once, few, many or a size class.

CDR3aa | CDR3nt | j_gene | len | d_gene | abundance | v_gene
CAWSPRGDQPQHF | TGTGCCTGGAGTCCCCGGGGGGATCAGCCCCAGCATTTT | TRBJ1-5 | 13 | NA | NA | TRBV30
CASSLETGRFEGYTF | TGTGCCAGCAGCTTGGAAACAGGGAGGTTTGAAGGCTACACCTTC | TRBJ1-2 | 15 | NA | NA | TRBV5-4
CASSFPSVGNEQFF | TGTGCCAGCAGCTTCCCCAGTGTTGGGAATGAGCAGTTCTTC | TRBJ2-1 | 14 | NA | NA | TRBV7-2
CASSVARGDTGTGELFF | TGTGCCAGCAGCGTAGCTCGGGGGGATACGGGCACCGGGGAGCTGTTTTTT | TRBJ2-2 | 17 | TRBD2 | NA | TRBV9
CASGLGNEQFF | TGTGCCAGCGGTTTGGGCAATGAGCAGTTCTTC | TRBJ2-1 | 11 | NA | NA | TRBV7-3
CAWSPSPGTVQPQHF | TGTGCCTGGAGTCCTTCCCCCGGGACAGTCCAGCCCCAGCATTTT | TRBJ1-5 | 15 | TRBD1 | NA | TRBV30
CASSYSRGSGNTIYF | TGTGCCAGCAGTTACTCGAGAGGCTCTGGAAACACCATATATTTT | TRBJ1-3 | 15 | NA | NA | TRBV6-2/TRBV6-3
CASRTGFGNQPQHF | TGTGCCAGCAGAACAGGGTTTGGCAATCAGCCCCAGCATTTT | TRBJ1-5 | 14 | NA | NA | TRBV6-5
CASRNRGFGGYTF | TGTGCCAGCAGGAATAGGGGTTTCGGCGGCTACACCTTC | TRBJ1-2 | 13 | NA | NA | TRBV25-1
CASSQGRTGQTYEQYF | TGTGCCAGCAGCCAAGGTAGGACAGGGCAGACCTACGAGCAGTACTTC | TRBJ2-7 | 16 | TRBD1 | NA | TRBV3-1/TRBV3-2
CASSPPASGGPGPYEQYF | TGTGCCAGCTCACCACCGGCTAGCGGGGGGCCGGGGCCCTACGAGCAGTACTTC | TRBJ2-7 | 18 | TRBD2 | NA | TRBV18
CASSFGPNPSNEQFF | TGTGCCAGCAGCTTCGGACCTAACCCTTCCAATGAGCAGTTCTTC | TRBJ2-1 | 15 | NA | NA | TRBV7-2
CASSVEPTAENTGELFF | TGTGCCAGCAGCGTAGAACCCACGGCTGAAAACACCGGGGAGCTGTTTTTT | TRBJ2-2 | 17 | NA | NA | TRBV9
CASRKAGISTDTQYF | TGTGCCAGCAGGAAAGCGGGGATCTCCACAGATACGCAGTATTTT | TRBJ2-3 | 15 | TRBD2 | NA | TRBV6-5
CARIHGAVNTEAFF | TGTGCCAGAATTCACGGGGCGGTGAACACTGAAGCTTTCTTT | TRBJ1-1 | 14 | NA | NA | TRBV6-4
CASGLADLRDTQYF | TGTGCTAGTGGTTTGGCGGACCTTCGGGATACGCAGTATTTT | TRBJ2-3 | 14 | NA | NA | TRBV12-5
CATSRDLQGTQPQHF | TGTGCCACCAGCAGAGATCTCCAGGGCACACAGCCCCAGCATTTT | TRBJ1-5 | 15 | NA | NA | TRBV15
CATSREGVAGELFF | TGTGCCACCAGCAGAGAGGGGGTGGCCGGGGAGCTGTTTTTT | TRBJ2-2 | 14 | NA | NA | TRBV15
CASSLAGTGGRGYTF | TGTGCCAGCAGCTTAGCTGGGACAGGGGGTCGTGGCTACACCTTC | TRBJ1-2 | 15 | TRBD1 | NA | TRBV11-2
CASSRLTGHLYSNQPQHF | TGTGCCAGCAGCCGCCTGACGGGACACCTTTATAGCAATCAGCCCCAGCATTTT | TRBJ1-5 | 18 | NA | NA | TRBV3-1/TRBV3-2
CASSLSGGQGYTF | TGTGCCAGCAGTTTAAGCGGGGGGCAAGGCTACACCTTC | TRBJ1-2 | 13 | NA | once | TRBV27